The 11 T cell receptor beta chains given below trace back to one sample, sequenced in a study of blood T cells in healthy people across ages. With a J-beta primer mix and a sample-barcoded 5' primer, a second PCR ran about 7 to 11 cycles. One entry per CDR3 protein results from TCRdb running MiXCR on the 5' RACE reads. The sample has around 1,900,000 distinct CDR3 sequences; about 39% are singletons. Input material: blood. All receptors derive from a human donor in good health.

This clonotype was detected a few times. The chain uses TRBV11-2 and TRBJ2-5; D possibly corresponds to TRBD1 (6 bases). Germline-derived CDR1 and CDR2 are SGHAT and FQNNGV. The CDR3 consists of 12 residues. V was shortened by 1 base and J by 11 bases, with 11 bases between the two germline ends. This CDR3 reads CASSLVVDSQYF. In DNA, the CDR3 is TGTGCCAGCAGCTTAGTGGTGGACAGTCAGTACTTC.

This clonotype showed up just once. The chain uses TRBV12-3 or TRBV12-4 and TRBJ1-4; a possible D gene is TRBD1 (5 bases). This CDR3 has 15 amino acids. V was trimmed by 6 bases and J by 3 bases, leaving 14 bases between them. The CDR3, as DNA: TGTGCCAGCAGCTCCACGGGAGGGGCTAATGAAAAACTGTTTTTT. Its protein is CASSSTGGANEKLFF.

The V call is TRBV4-1, the J call TRBJ2-3, with D maybe TRBD1 (6 bases). Germline V CDR1 and CDR2: MGHRA, YSYEKL. The germline V and J ends were trimmed by 5 bases and 2 bases, with 14 bases remaining between them. The CDR3 runs to 15 residues. The CDR3 spells CASSSGQPVTDTQYF. For the CDR3, the DNA is TGCGCCAGCAGCTCTGGACAGCCAGTCACAGATACGCAGTATTTT.

The DNA for the CDR3 is TGTGCCATCAGCGACATCACAAATCAGCCCCAGCATTTT. It encodes CAISDITNQPQHF. This chain connects TRBV10-3 to TRBJ1-5; D remains ambiguous. The CDR3 has 13 residues. Trimming left V 6 bases short and J 4 bases short, with 10 bases between. CDR1 is ENHRY and CDR2 is SYGVKD in the germline V gene.

The chain couples TRBV20-1 to TRBJ2-7, with a possible D match to TRBD1 (5 bases). Germline CDR1 DFQATT, CDR2 SNEGSKA (reference sequence). CDR3 length equals 13 residues. Deletions cut 1 base from V and 4 bases from J, with 11 bases between. The CDR3 sequence: CSARARVTYEQYF. The DNA for the CDR3 is TGCAGTGCTAGAGCCAGGGTTACATACGAGCAGTACTTC.

In this sample, this clonotype turned up once. The rearrangement joins TRBV9 to TRBJ2-6; D call uncertain. From germline, CDR1 is SGDLS and CDR2 YYNGEE. This CDR3 contains 15 residues. V was clipped by 0 bases and J by 0 bases, with 4 bases between them. The CDR3 loop is CASSVENSGANVLTF. As DNA, the CDR3 is TGTGCCAGCAGCGTAGAAAACTCTGGGGCCAACGTCCTGACTTTC.

V usage is TRBV5-1 and J usage is TRBJ2-3, with TRBD1 matching over 7 bases. Germline V lookup: CDR1 SGHRS, CDR2 YFSETQ. This CDR3 region has 15 residues. V lost 4 bases and J lost 4; bases outside the gene matches: 9. The CDR3 nucleotides are TGCGCCAGCAGCCAGACAGGGAAGGGCGCAGATACGCAGTATTTT. It codes for CASSQTGKGADTQYF.

The chain uses TRBV5-4 and TRBJ2-1; 10 bases fit TRBD2. V lost 4 bases and J lost 5; bases outside the gene matches: 15. The germline CDR1 and CDR2 sequences are SGHNT and YYREEE (reference sequence). This CDR3 spans 18 amino acids. In nucleotides, the CDR3 is TGTGCCAGCAGCCGGGGAGGAAGTAGCGGGGGGACTAACAATGAGCAGTTCTTC. Its protein is CASSRGGSSGGTNNEQFF.

The chain couples TRBV20-1 to TRBJ2-1; D remains unclear. V was clipped by 1 base and J by 10 bases, with 11 bases between them. In germline, CDR1 is DFQATT, CDR2 SNEGSKA (reference sequence). This CDR3 region has 12 residues. The CDR3, as DNA: TGCAGTGCTAGAGTCACTTCCTACGAGCAGTTCTTC. It translates to CSARVTSYEQFF.

The CDR3 loop is CASSQVKGANTEAFF. CDR3 nucleotides: TGCGCCAGCAGCCAAGTAAAGGGGGCGAACACTGAAGCTTTCTTT. This chain joins TRBV4-1 and TRBJ1-1, with 7 bases identical to TRBD1. Germline values: CDR1 MGHRA, CDR2 YSYEKL. The junction had 3 bases not matched to a gene; V was cut back by 1 base and J by 1 base. CDR3 length equals 15 residues.

V and J are TRBV27 and TRBJ2-7, with D possibly TRBD1 on 5 matching bases. This CDR3 spans 13 amino acids. Trimming left V 7 bases short and J 4 bases short, with 14 bases between. Germline V gene lookup returns CDR1 MNHEY and CDR2 SMNVEV (reference sequence). The CDR3 sequence: CASMKGNTYEQYF. The CDR3 DNA reads as TGTGCCAGCATGAAGGGGAACACGTACGAGCAGTACTTC.